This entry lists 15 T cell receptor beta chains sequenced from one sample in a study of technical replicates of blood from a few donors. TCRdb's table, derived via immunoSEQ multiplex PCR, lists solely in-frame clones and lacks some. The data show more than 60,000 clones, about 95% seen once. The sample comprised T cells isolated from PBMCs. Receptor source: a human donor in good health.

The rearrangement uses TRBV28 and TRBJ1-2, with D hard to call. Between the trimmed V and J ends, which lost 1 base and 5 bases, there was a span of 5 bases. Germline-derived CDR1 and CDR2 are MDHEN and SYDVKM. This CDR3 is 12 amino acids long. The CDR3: CASSLYWYGYTF. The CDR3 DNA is TGTGCCAGCAGTTTATACTGGTATGGCTACACCTTC.

CDR3 sequence reads: CASSPSYRINRDRVYGYTF. In nucleotides, the CDR3 is TGTGCCAGCAGCCCTTCATATAGAATAAACCGGGACAGGGTCTATGGCTACACCTTC. The chain has TRBV28 and TRBJ1-2; 9 bases map to TRBD1. V lost 6 bases, J lost 4 bases, and 21 bases stayed unmatched. This CDR3 is built from 19 residues. The germline CDR1 and CDR2 sequences are MDHEN and SYDVKM.

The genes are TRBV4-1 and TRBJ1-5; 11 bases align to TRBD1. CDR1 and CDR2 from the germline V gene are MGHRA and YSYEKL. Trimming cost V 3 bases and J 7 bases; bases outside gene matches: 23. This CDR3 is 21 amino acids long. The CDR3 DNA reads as TGCGCCAGCAGCCAGCCGGGGGGCAGGACAGGGGGCGATTACGCCGGACAGCCCCAGCATTTT. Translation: CASSQPGGRTGGDYAGQPQHF.

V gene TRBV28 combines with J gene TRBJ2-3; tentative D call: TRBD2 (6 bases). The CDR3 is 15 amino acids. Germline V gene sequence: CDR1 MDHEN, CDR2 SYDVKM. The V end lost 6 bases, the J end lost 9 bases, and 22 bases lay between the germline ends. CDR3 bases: TGTGCCAGCAGGCCATCACCCGGGAGAGTTTGGACGCAGTATTTT. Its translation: CASRPSPGRVWTQYF.

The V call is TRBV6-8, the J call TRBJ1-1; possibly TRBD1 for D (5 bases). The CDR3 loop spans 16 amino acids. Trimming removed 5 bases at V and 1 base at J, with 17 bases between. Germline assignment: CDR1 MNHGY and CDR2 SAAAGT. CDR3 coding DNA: TGTGCCAGCAGTCGGGGGGGTCCCTCAACGAACACTGAAGCTTTCTTT. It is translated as CASSRGGPSTNTEAFF.

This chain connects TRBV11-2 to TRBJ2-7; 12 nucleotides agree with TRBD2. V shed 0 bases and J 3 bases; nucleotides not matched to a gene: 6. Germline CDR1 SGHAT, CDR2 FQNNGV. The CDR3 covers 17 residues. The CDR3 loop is CASSLDRLAGDFYEQYF. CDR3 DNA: TGTGCCAGCAGCTTAGATAGACTAGCGGGGGATTTCTACGAGCAGTACTTC.

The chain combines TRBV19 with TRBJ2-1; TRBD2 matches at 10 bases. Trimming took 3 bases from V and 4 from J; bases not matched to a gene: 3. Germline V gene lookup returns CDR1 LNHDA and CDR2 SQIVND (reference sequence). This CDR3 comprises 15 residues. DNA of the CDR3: TGTGCCAGTAGTATGATGGGACTAGCGTACAATGAGCAGTTCTTC. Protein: CASSMMGLAYNEQFF.

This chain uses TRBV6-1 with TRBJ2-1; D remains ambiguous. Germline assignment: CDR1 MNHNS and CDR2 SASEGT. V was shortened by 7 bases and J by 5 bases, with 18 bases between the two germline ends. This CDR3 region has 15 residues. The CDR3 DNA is TGTGCCAGCATTCCCACAATTATTCTGCACAATGAGCAGTTCTTC. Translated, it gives CASIPTIILHNEQFF.

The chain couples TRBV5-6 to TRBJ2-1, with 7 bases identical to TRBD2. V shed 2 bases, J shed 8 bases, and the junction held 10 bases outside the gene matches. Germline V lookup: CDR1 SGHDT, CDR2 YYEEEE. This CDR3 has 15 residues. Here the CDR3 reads CASSLTGLVIHEQFF. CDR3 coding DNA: TGTGCCAGCAGCTTAACTGGACTAGTTATCCATGAGCAGTTCTTC.

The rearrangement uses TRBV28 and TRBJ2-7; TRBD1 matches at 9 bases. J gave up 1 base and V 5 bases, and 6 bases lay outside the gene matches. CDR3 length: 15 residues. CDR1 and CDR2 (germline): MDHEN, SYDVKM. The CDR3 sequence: CASSRPGQGSYEQYF. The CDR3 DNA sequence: TGTGCCAGCAGTCGACCGGGACAGGGTTCCTACGAGCAGTACTTC.

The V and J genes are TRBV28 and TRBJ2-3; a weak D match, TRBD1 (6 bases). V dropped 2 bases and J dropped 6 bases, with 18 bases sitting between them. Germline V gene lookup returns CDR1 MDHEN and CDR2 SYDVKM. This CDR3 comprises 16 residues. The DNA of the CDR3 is TGTGCCAGCAGTTTAGGTCAGGGGTTCCTAGGGGATACGCAGTATTTT. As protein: CASSLGQGFLGDTQYF.

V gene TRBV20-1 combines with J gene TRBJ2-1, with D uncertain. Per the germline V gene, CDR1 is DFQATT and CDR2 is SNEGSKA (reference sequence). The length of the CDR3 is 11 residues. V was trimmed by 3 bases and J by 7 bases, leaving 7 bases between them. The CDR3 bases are TGCAGTGCTAGGATCCGGAATGAGCAGTTCTTC. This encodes CSARIRNEQFF.

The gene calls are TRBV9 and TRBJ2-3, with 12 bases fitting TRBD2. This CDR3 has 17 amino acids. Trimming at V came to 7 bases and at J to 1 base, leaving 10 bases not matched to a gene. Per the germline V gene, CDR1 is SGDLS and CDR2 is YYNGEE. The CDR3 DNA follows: TGTGCCAGCCAAGTCCTAGCGGGGGGGCAGGGCACAGATACGCAGTATTTT. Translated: CASQVLAGGQGTDTQYF. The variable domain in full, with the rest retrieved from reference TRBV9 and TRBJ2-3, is DSGVTQTPKHLITATGQRVTLRCSPRSGDLSVYWYQQSLDQGLQFLIQYYNGEERAKGNILERFSAQQFPDLHSELNLSSLELGDSALYFCASQVLAGGQGTDTQYFGPGTRLTVL.

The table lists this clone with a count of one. CDR3 loop: CASSLDGDSHLPNQPQHF. Written as DNA, the CDR3 is TGTGCCAGCAGCTTAGATGGGGACAGCCACTTACCCAATCAGCCCCAGCATTTT. The rearrangement uses TRBV11-2 and TRBJ1-5; 7 bases line up with TRBD1. The CDR3 loop spans 18 amino acids. V trimming: 0 bases; J trimming: 3 bases; junction bases outside the gene matches: 11. The germline V gene encodes CDR1 SGHAT and CDR2 FQNNGV. Together with reference TRBV11-2 and TRBJ1-5, the CDR3 gives the full variable domain: EAGVAQSPRYKIIEKRQSVAFWCNPISGHATLYWYQQILGQGPKLLIQFQNNGVVDDSQLPKDRFSAERLKGVDSTLKIQPAKLEDSAVYLCASSLDGDSHLPNQPQHFGDGTRLSIL.

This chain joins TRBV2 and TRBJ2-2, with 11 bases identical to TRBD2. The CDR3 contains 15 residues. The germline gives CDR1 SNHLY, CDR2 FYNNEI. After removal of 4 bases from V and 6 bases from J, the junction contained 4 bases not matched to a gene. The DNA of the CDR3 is TGTGCCAGCAGTGGTAGCGGGAGGGCCTCCGGGGAGCTGTTTTTT. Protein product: CASSGSGRASGELFF.